These T cell receptor beta chains were read from a single sample in a study of T-cell reconstitution after alpha-beta-depleted transplantation in children. From the PCR reads, TCRdb called clonotypes with MiXCR, one entry per CDR3 protein. The table has 400,000 to 500,000 distinct CDR3 sequences, about a tenth seen once. The material sequenced was PBMCs from the stem cell graft donor, taken from the stem cell graft. The origin of the receptors is a human donor who donated a stem cell graft to a child with acute myeloid leukemia. The CDR3 runs from the conserved cysteine through the conserved F or W. A D gene is named only where the DNA matches it firmly. Only some rows state a clone size, as once, few, many or a class for expanded clones.

CDR3 length | D gene | clone size | J gene | V gene | CDR3 protein | CDR3 DNA
14 | . | . | TRBJ1-5 | TRBV28 | CASMRGNSNQPQHF | TGTGCCAGCATGCGAGGGAATAGCAATCAGCCCCAGCATTTT
16 | TRBD1 | few | TRBJ2-4 | TRBV4-1 | CASSQVGEQGKNIQYF | TGCGCCAGCAGCCAAGTAGGGGAACAGGGGAAAAACATTCAGTACTTC
16 | TRBD1 | few | TRBJ2-1 | TRBV5-6 | CASSELRQGALNEQFF | TGTGCCAGCAGCGAGCTGAGACAGGGGGCGCTGAATGAGCAGTTCTTC
13 | . | many | TRBJ2-4 | TRBV20-1 | CSVEKGGKNIQYF | TGCAGCGTAGAAAAAGGAGGCAAAAACATTCAGTACTTC
14 | . | . | TRBJ2-1 | TRBV10-3 | CAITSTKLYNEQFF | TGTGCCATCACATCGACTAAACTCTACAATGAGCAGTTCTTC
12 | . | few | TRBJ1-1 | TRBV7-2 | CASFFMGTEAFF | TGTGCCAGCTTTTTCATGGGCACTGAAGCTTTCTTT
16 | TRBD2 | . | TRBJ2-1 | TRBV27 | CASSPPSGPTYNEQFF | TGTGCCAGCAGTCCTCCTAGCGGGCCCACCTACAATGAGCAGTTCTTC
20 | . | few | TRBJ2-7 | TRBV20-1 | CSAIPGQVPRSGGREYEQYF | TGCAGTGCTATTCCGGGACAGGTGCCACGGTCTGGCGGGAGAGAATACGAGCAGTACTTC
15 | TRBD1 | many | TRBJ2-1 | TRBV4-2 | CASSQGGTGFGEQFF | TGTGCCAGCAGCCAAGGTGGGACAGGTTTTGGTGAGCAGTTCTTC
17 | TRBD1 | . | TRBJ1-3 | TRBV4-3 | CASSQDLGQGSGNTIYF | TGCGCCAGCAGCCAAGACCTGGGACAGGGCTCTGGAAACACCATATATTTT
15 | . | many | TRBJ1-1 | TRBV20-1 | CSARDMRARNTEAFF | TGCAGTGCTAGAGATATGAGGGCTCGGAACACTGAAGCTTTCTTT
11 | . | many | TRBJ1-1 | TRBV11-2 | CASSYRVEAFF | TGTGCCAGCAGCTACAGGGTTGAAGCTTTCTTT
15 | . | . | TRBJ2-1 | TRBV2 | CASNRAGTPYNEQFF | TGTGCCAGCAACAGAGCCGGGACTCCCTACAATGAGCAGTTCTTC
13 | TRBD2 | . | TRBJ2-3 | TRBV29-1 | CSVEREVADTQYF | TGCAGCGTTGAGCGGGAGGTAGCAGATACGCAGTATTTT
18 | TRBD2 | few | TRBJ2-3 | TRBV15 | CATFPGLASGRASDTQYF | TGTGCCACGTTCCCGGGTTTGGCTAGCGGGAGGGCCTCGGATACGCAGTATTTT
15 | . | few | TRBJ2-1 | TRBV6-1 | CASSEDPNPTSEQFF | TGTGCCAGCAGTGAAGACCCAAACCCGACGAGTGAGCAGTTCTTC
13 | . | . | TRBJ2-3 | TRBV29-1 | CSVERVRQDTQYF | TGCAGCGTTGAAAGGGTCCGTCAAGATACGCAGTATTTT
15 | TRBD2 | . | TRBJ2-1 | TRBV6-5 | CASSPTSGGPNEQFF | TGTGCCAGCAGCCCTACTAGCGGGGGCCCCAATGAGCAGTTCTTC
14 | . | . | TRBJ2-3 | TRBV6-2/TRBV6-3 | CASRRGGTPDTQYF | TGTGCCAGTCGAAGAGGGGGTACCCCAGATACGCAGTATTTT